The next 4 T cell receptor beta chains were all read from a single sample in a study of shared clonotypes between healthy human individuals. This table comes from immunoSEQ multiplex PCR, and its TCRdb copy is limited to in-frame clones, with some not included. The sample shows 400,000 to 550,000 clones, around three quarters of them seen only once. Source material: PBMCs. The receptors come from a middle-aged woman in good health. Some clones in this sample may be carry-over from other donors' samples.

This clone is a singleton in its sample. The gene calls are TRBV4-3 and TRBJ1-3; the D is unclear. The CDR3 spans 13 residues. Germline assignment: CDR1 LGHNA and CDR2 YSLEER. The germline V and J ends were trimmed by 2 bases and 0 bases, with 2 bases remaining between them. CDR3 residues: CASSQNSGNTIYF. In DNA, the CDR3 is TGCGCCAGCAGCCAAAACTCTGGAAACACCATATATTTT.

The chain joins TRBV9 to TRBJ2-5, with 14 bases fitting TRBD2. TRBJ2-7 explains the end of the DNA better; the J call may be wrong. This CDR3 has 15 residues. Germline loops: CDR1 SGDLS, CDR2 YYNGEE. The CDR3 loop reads CASSPRTSGRYEQYF. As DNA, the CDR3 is TGTGCCAGCAGCCCCCGGACTAGCGGGAGGTACGAGCAGTACTTC.

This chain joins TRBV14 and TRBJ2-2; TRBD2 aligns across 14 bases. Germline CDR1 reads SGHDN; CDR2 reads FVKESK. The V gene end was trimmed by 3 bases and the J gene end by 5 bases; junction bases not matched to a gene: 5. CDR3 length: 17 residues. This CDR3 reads CASSQGLAGVVTGELFF. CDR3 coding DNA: TGTGCCAGCAGCCAGGGACTAGCGGGAGTTGTTACCGGGGAGCTGTTTTTT.

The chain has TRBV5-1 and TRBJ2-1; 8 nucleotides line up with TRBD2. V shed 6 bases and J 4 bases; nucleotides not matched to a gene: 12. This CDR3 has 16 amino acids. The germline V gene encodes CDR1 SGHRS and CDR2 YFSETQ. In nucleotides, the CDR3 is TGCGCCAGCACTCTAGGTCCGGGAGGGCCGTACAATGAGCAGTTCTTC. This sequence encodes CASTLGPGGPYNEQFF.